The source of this TCR beta chain is a study of T cells in Graves' hyperthyroidism and ophthalmopathy. This clonotype was seen repeatedly, ten times or more. Amplification yielded TCR beta CDR3 regions, with RNA transcripts as the source. The TCR CDR3 was amplified in a first-round RT-PCR using the HTBI primer set. TCRdb re-called the multiplex PCR reads through MiXCR, storing one row per CDR3 protein. The sample includes fewer than 450,000 distinct CDR3 sequences, about 15% seen only once; the top ten take almost 35%. The material sequenced was blood. This TCR derives from a woman aged 25 to 45 with Graves' hyperthyroidism that later progressed to Graves' ophthalmopathy.

The CDR3 is CASSPTGTDGNTIYF. The CDR3 DNA reads TGTGCCAGCTCACCCACCGGGACAGACGGAAACACCATATATTTT. This chain connects TRBV18 to TRBJ1-3; the match to TRBD1 covers 7 bases. V lost 3 bases and J lost 4; bases outside the gene matches: 6. The CDR3 spans 15 residues. CDR1 is KGHSH, CDR2 LQKENI, per germline.